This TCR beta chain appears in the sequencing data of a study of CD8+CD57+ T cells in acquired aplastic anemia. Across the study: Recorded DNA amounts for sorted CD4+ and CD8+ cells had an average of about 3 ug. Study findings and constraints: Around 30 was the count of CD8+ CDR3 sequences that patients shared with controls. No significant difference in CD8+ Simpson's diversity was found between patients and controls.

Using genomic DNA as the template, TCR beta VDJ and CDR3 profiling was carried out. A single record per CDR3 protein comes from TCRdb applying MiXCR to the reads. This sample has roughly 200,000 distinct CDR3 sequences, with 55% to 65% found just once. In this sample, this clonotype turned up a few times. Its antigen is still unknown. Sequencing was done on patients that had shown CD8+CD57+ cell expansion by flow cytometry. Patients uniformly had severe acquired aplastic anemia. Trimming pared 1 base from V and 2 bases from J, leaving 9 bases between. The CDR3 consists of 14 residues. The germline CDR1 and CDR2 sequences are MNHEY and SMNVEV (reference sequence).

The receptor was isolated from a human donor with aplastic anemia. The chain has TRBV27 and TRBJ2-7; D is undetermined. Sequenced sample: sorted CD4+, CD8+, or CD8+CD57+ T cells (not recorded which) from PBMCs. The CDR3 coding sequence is TGTGCCAGCAGTTTATGGGCAGGCGCCTACGAGCAGTACTTC. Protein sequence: CASSLWAGAYEQYF.